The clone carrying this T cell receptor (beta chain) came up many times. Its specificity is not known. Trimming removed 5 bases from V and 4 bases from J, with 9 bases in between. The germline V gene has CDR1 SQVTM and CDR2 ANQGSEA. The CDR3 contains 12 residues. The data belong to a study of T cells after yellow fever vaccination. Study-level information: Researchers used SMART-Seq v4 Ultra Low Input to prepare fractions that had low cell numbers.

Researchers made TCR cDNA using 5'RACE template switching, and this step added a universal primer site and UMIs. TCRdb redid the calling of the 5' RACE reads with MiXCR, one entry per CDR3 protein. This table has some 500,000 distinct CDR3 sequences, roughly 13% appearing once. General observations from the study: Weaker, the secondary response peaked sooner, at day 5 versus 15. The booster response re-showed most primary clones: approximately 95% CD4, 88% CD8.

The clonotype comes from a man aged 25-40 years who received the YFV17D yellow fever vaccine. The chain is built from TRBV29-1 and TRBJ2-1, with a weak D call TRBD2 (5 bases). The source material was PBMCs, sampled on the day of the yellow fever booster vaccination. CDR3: CSVYREYNEQFF. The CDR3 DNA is TGCAGCGTTTATAGGGAGTACAATGAGCAGTTCTTC.